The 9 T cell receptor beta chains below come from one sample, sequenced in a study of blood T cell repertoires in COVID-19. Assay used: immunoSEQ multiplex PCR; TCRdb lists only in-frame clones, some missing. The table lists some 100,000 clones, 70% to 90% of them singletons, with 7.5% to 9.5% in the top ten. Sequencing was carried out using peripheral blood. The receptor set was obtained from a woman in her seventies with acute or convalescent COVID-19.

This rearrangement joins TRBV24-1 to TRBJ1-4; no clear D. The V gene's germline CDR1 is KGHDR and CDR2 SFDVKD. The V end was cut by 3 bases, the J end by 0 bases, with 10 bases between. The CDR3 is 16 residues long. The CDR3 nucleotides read TGTGCCACCAGTGATCCCACAGAGTCAACTAATGAAAAACTGTTTTTT. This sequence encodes CATSDPTESTNEKLFF.

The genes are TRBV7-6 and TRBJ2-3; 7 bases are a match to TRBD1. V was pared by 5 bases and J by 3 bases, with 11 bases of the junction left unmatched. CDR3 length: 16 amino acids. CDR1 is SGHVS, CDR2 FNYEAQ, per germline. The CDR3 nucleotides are TGTGCCAGCAGCATGAACAGGGACAGAGGGACAGATACGCAGTATTTT. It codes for CASSMNRDRGTDTQYF.

The CDR3 sequence: CASSLAIGGGGRTQYF. The CDR3 DNA follows: TGCGCCAGCAGCTTGGCCATTGGAGGGGGCGGACGGACCCAGTACTTC. The rearrangement uses TRBV5-1 and TRBJ2-5, with a possible D match to TRBD1 (7 bases). V lost 0 bases and J 7 bases, leaving 19 bases between the germline ends. Germline V gives CDR1 SGHRS, CDR2 YFSETQ. The CDR3 is made up of 16 amino acids.

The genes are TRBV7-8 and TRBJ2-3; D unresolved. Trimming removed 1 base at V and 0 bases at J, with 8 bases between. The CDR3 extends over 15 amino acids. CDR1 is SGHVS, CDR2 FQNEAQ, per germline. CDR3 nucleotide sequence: TGTGCCAGCAGCTTAGGGCAGGCTAGCACAGATACGCAGTATTTT. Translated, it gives CASSLGQASTDTQYF.

As DNA, the CDR3 is TGCGCCAGCAGCTTGGAAGGGGCGTACACCGGGGAGCTGTTTTTT. Its translation: CASSLEGAYTGELFF. The V and J genes are TRBV5-1 and TRBJ2-2, with D maybe TRBD1 (5 bases). This CDR3 spans 15 amino acids. Germline V lookup: CDR1 SGHRS, CDR2 YFSETQ. The V end was cut by 0 bases, the J end by 3 bases, with 9 bases between.

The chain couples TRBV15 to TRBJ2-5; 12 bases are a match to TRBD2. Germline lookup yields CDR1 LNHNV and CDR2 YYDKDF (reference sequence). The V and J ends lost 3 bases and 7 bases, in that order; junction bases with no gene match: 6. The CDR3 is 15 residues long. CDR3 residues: CATSSGLAGPGTQYF. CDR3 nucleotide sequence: TGTGCCACCAGCAGTGGACTAGCGGGACCCGGGACCCAGTACTTC. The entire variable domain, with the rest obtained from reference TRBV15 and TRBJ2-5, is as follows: DAMVIQNPRYQVTQFGKPVTLSCSQTLNHNVMYWYQQKSSQAPKLLFHYYDKDFNNEADTPDNFQSRRPNTSFCFLDIRSPGLGDTAMYLCATSSGLAGPGTQYFGPGTRLLVL.

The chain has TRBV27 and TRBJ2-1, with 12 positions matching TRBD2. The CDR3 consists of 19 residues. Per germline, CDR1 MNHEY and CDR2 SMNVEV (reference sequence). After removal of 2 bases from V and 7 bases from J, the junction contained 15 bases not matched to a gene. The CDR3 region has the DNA TGTGCCAGCAGTTTACTTTCTAGCGGGAGGGCTCTCCCCTCGAATGAGCAGTTCTTC. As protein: CASSLLSSGRALPSNEQFF.

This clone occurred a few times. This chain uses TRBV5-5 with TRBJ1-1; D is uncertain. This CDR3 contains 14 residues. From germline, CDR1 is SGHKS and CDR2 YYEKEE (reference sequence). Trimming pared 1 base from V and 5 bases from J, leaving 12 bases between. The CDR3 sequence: CASSLILSGTEAFF. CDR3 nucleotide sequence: TGTGCCAGCAGCTTGATATTGTCGGGAACTGAAGCTTTCTTT.

The chain's CDR3 is CASSLGLAGTYEQYF. The CDR3 DNA is TGTGCCAGCAGCTTAGGACTAGCGGGGACCTACGAGCAGTACTTC. The chain has TRBV11-1 and TRBJ2-7; the match to TRBD2 covers 11 bases. CDR1 and CDR2 (germline): SGHAT, FQDESV (reference sequence). With V trimmed by 1 base and J by 2 bases, 1 base remained unmatched. This CDR3 has 15 amino acids.